The entry below describes one T cell receptor beta chain. The data were taken from a study of PD-L1 blockade in urothelial cancer. Across the whole study: Males with urothelial cancer arising in the bladder constituted about nine tenths of the roughly 30 patients. At 6 weeks and at 3 weeks (second dose) after treatment start, blood was analyzed.

Data came from immunoSEQ multiplex PCR; TCRdb stores just in-frame clones and leaves some out. The sample shows about 79,000 clones, approximately 86% of them seen only once. Time point meaning: pretreatment peripheral blood. This sample comprised PBMCs, obtained around atezolizumab (anti-PD-L1) treatment. The receptor comes from a man aged 55 to 70 with urothelial cancer.

The CDR3 DNA reads as TGTGCCAGCAGCGTAGCTACAGGCCACAACTATGGCTACACCTTC. This translates into CASSVATGHNYGYTF. This rearrangement joins TRBV9 to TRBJ1-2; D perhaps matches TRBD1 (5 bases). V lost 0 bases, J lost 2 bases, and 11 bases lay in between. Germline CDR1 and CDR2: SGDLS and YYNGEE. The CDR3 length is 15 residues.